A selection of T cell receptor beta chains follows, all from one sample in a study of regulatory T cells in long-lasting Graves disease. TCRdb passed the multiplex PCR reads through MiXCR, listing each CDR3 protein once. The repertoire holds approximately 690,000 distinct CDR3 sequences, 30% seen once, with around 40% in the top ten. This specimen consisted of peripheral blood mononuclear cells (PBMCs), obtained when the disease was refractory, from a patient treated with antithyroid drugs. The source is a female donor with Graves disease. CDR3s include the opening cysteine and the closing phenylalanine or tryptophan. Fields, in order: clone size, J gene, D gene, V gene, CDR3 length, CDR3 DNA, CDR3 protein. A D gene is named only where the DNA matches it firmly. Not all rows give a size; the values are once, few, many and, for expanded clones, a class.

clone size: many; J gene: TRBJ1-2; D gene: TRBD1; V gene: TRBV2; CDR3 length: 12; CDR3 DNA: TGTGCCAGCAGTTGGGACAGAAATGGCTACACCTTC; CDR3 protein: CASSWDRNGYTF
clone size: .; J gene: TRBJ1-2; D gene: .; V gene: TRBV29-1; CDR3 length: 11; CDR3 DNA: TGCAGCGTTAATTGGGGTTATGGCTACACCTTC; CDR3 protein: CSVNWGYGYTF
clone size: .; J gene: TRBJ2-7; D gene: TRBD1; V gene: TRBV20-1; CDR3 length: 12; CDR3 DNA: TGCAGTGCGGCCCGGACAGGGGGCGAGCAGTACTTC; CDR3 protein: CSAARTGGEQYF
clone size: many; J gene: TRBJ2-7; D gene: TRBD2; V gene: TRBV15; CDR3 length: 13; CDR3 DNA: TGTGCCACCGGAAAGCGGGACTCCTACGAGCAGTACTTC; CDR3 protein: CATGKRDSYEQYF
clone size: few; J gene: TRBJ2-7; D gene: .; V gene: TRBV6-1; CDR3 length: 15; CDR3 DNA: TGTGCCAGCAGCCAAGACAGCCTCAGCTCCTACGAGCAGTACTTC; CDR3 protein: CASSQDSLSSYEQYF
clone size: many; J gene: TRBJ1-2; D gene: .; V gene: TRBV12-3/TRBV12-4; CDR3 length: 15; CDR3 DNA: TGTGCCAGCAGCCCCGTCCGCGACAGCCACTATGGCTACACCTTC; CDR3 protein: CASSPVRDSHYGYTF
clone size: few; J gene: TRBJ2-7; D gene: TRBD2; V gene: TRBV20-1; CDR3 length: 15; CDR3 DNA: TGCAGTGCCAGGACTAGCGGGCCGAGCTCCTACGAGCAGTACTTC; CDR3 protein: CSARTSGPSSYEQYF
clone size: few; J gene: TRBJ2-2; D gene: .; V gene: TRBV7-2; CDR3 length: 15; CDR3 DNA: TGTGCCAGCAGCTTATGGGCGTCTAACACCGGGGAGCTGTTTTTT; CDR3 protein: CASSLWASNTGELFF
clone size: .; J gene: TRBJ1-2; D gene: TRBD1; V gene: TRBV25-1; CDR3 length: 15; CDR3 DNA: TGTGCCAGCAGTGAATCGGCAGGGGGCGGCTATGGCTACACCTTC; CDR3 protein: CASSESAGGGYGYTF
clone size: many; J gene: TRBJ2-5; D gene: .; V gene: TRBV6-1; CDR3 length: 14; CDR3 DNA: TGTGCCAGCAGTCAAGGGGGGGACGGAGAGACCCAGTACTTC; CDR3 protein: CASSQGGDGETQYF